The clone carrying this T cell receptor beta chain is judged medium-sized. The antigen remains unidentified. Read data end 3 residues before the CDR3 end; the end is taken from the germline J gene. The assay was immunoSEQ multiplex PCR, and TCRdb's table has in-frame clones only and misses some. The specimen has approximately 46,000 clones, none found just once. The sample is drawn from a study of T cell clonality in common variable immunodeficiency. Broader study findings: TCRbeta clonality was increased in CVID versus healthy controls.

CDR3 length: 14 residues. The germline V and J ends were trimmed by 5 bases and 4 bases, with 16 bases remaining between them. Looked up from germline, CDR1 is DFQATT and CDR2 is SNEGSKA (reference sequence). The receptor was derived from a person between 18 and 75 years old in good health. The rearrangement uses TRBV20-1 and TRBJ2-3; possible D gene TRBD2, 6 bases. Sequencing was carried out using peripheral blood mononuclear cells. CDR3 in amino acids: CSARDSRRADTQYF. The sequenced part of the CDR3 DNA is TGCAGTGCTCGGGACTCCCGTCGAGCAGATACG.